This T cell receptor (beta chain) was recovered during a study of T cells expressing NK-cell markers. Background on the study: Eight donors were sequenced, of whom seven were HCMV-seropositive, while the remaining one was HCMV-seronegative.

As for this clonotype: Its cognate antigen is unknown.

The TCR beta cDNA came from 5'RACE template switching with UMIs. Each CDR3 protein gets one entry in TCRdb, which reprocessed the 5' RACE reads and gives no DNA. The listing contains some 300,000 distinct CDR3 sequences. Study-wide results and caveats: Over 5 donors had dominant NKG2C+ clonotypes that comprised about 1.0-8% of their CD8+ T cells.

There are 20 residues in the CDR3. The material sequenced was blood T cells: a sorted CD56 or NKG2C T cell subset, CD4+ or CD8+ T cells, or bulk PBMC T cells (not recorded which). This TCR was sampled from a man between 18 and 29 years old in good health. This chain links TRBV21-1 with TRBJ2-2; TCRdb's D call, TRBD1, is unchecked because there is no DNA. TRBV21-1 is given as a pseudogene. CDR3 loop: CASSKAASGTQAVGPGELFF.